This TCR beta chain was documented in a study of blood T cell repertoires in COVID-19. At the level of the study: T cells, B-cell-depleted T cells, or PBMCs provided the cDNA or gDNA that served as material.

TCRdb's copy holds only in-frame clones and misses some; the assay was immunoSEQ multiplex PCR. This sample has 300,000 to 400,000 clones, with roughly 87% found just once. CDR1 and CDR2 from the germline V gene are MDHEN and SYDVKM. The CDR3 extends over 15 amino acids. The ends were cut back, 2 bases at V and 10 bases at J, with 15 bases in the middle. Participants were aged about 18 to 89 years from around 24 US areas. Donors of Cohort 3 who recovered were those that had two negative PCRs, clearance, or symptom resolution. This TCR was sampled from a woman between 25 and 40 years old who had recovered from COVID-19. V is TRBV28 and J is TRBJ1-6; D perhaps matches TRBD1 (5 bases). The specimen was PBMCs or T cells enriched from blood (not recorded which). CDR3 loop: CASSLGPRVGSPLHF. CDR3 DNA sequence: TGTGCCAGCAGTTTAGGTCCCAGGGTAGGCTCACCCCTCCACTTT. Full variable domain (rest looked up from reference TRBV28 and TRBJ1-6): DVKVTQSSRYLVKRTGEKVFLECVQDMDHENMFWYRQDPGLGLRLIYFSYDVKMKEKGDIPEGYSVSREKKERFSLILESASTNQTSMYLCASSLGPRVGSPLHFGNGTRLTVT.